This T cell receptor beta chain is from a study of blood T cell repertoires in COVID-19. Produced via immunoSEQ multiplex PCR; TCRdb's table is partial and in-frame only. The sample consists of about 140,000 clones, approximately 89% of them appearing once. Germline lookup yields CDR1 SGHRS and CDR2 YFSETQ. The CDR3 is 15 residues long. V dropped 0 bases and J dropped 2; count of bases not matched to a gene: 3. The sequenced sample consisted of peripheral blood. The sequence was obtained from a man aged 55 to 70 with active or convalescent COVID-19. V gene TRBV5-1 combines with J gene TRBJ2-3, with 7 bases aligning to TRBD1. CDR3 sequence reads: CASSLGGTVTDTQYF. The CDR3 nucleotides are TGCGCCAGCAGCTTGGGTGGGACAGTCACAGATACGCAGTATTTT.